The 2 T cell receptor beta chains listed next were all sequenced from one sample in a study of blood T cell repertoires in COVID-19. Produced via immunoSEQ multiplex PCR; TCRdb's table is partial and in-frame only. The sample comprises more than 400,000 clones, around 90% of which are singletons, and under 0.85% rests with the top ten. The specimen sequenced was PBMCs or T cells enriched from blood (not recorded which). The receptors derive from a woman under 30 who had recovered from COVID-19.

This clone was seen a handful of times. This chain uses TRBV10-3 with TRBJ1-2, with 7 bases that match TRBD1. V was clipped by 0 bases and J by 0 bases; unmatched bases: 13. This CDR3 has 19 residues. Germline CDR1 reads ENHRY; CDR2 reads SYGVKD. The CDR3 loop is CAISESMWRGTASNYGYTF. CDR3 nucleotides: TGTGCCATCAGTGAGTCGATGTGGCGCGGGACAGCTTCTAACTATGGCTACACCTTC.

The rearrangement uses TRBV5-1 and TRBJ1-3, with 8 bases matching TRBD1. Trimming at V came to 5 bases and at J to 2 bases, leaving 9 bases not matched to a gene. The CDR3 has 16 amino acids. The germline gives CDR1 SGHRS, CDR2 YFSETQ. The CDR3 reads CASSWGQVNTGNTIYF. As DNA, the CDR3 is TGCGCCAGCAGTTGGGGACAGGTGAACACTGGAAACACCATATATTTT.